A single sample gave rise to the 17 T cell receptor beta chains below, sequenced in a study of T cell responses to AZD1222 COVID-19 vaccine. Some clones are missing from TCRdb's copy, which holds only in-frame ones; the method was immunoSEQ multiplex PCR. The repertoire consists of 150,000 or so clones, with approximately 90% occurring once and the leading ten covering about 1.4%. This specimen was peripheral blood, taken on day 0 of AZD1222 vaccination. These receptors were obtained from an adult in good health.

The DNA for the CDR3 is TGTGCCAGCTCACCAGGGAACTTCGGGGTCGGATTAGAATCACCCCTCCACTTT. Protein sequence: CASSPGNFGVGLESPLHF. The J gene is TRBJ1-6, the V gene TRBV18; D call uncertain. Germline lookup yields CDR1 KGHSH and CDR2 LQKENI. Trimming stripped 2 bases from V and 10 bases from J, with 24 bases between. This CDR3 comprises 18 residues.

The gene calls are TRBV27 and TRBJ1-3, with D maybe TRBD1 (6 bases). Deletions cut 2 bases from V and 0 bases from J, with 8 bases between. The CDR3 consists of 15 residues. Germline V gives CDR1 MNHEY, CDR2 SMNVEV (reference sequence). CDR3 coding DNA: TGTGCCAGCAGTTTACAGGGGACCTCTGGAAACACCATATATTTT. Translation gives CASSLQGTSGNTIYF.

The chain recombines TRBV7-9 with TRBJ1-1; TRBD1 agrees at 7 bases. The trim removed 4 bases at V and 9 bases at J, leaving 5 bases unmatched. The CDR3 is made up of 12 amino acids. The V gene's germline CDR1 is SEHNR and CDR2 FQNEAQ (reference sequence). DNA of the CDR3: TGTGCCAGCAGCTCCCCAGGGGGGAAAGCTTTCTTT. This codes for CASSSPGGKAFF.

The chain employs TRBV19 and TRBJ1-6; D gene uncertain. Between the trimmed V and J ends, which lost 4 bases and 6 bases, there was a span of 10 bases. Per germline, CDR1 LNHDA and CDR2 SQIVND (reference sequence). CDR3 length: 14 residues. CDR3 sequence (DNA): TGTGCCAGTAGTACGTCTGAGACTAATTCACCCCTCCACTTT. This gives the protein CASSTSETNSPLHF. The whole variable domain, filled in from reference TRBV19 and TRBJ1-6, reads DGGITQSPKYLFRKEGQNVTLSCEQNLNHDAMYWYRQDPGQGLRLIYYSQIVNDFQKGDIAEGYSVSREKKESFPLTVTSAQKNPTAFYLCASSTSETNSPLHFGNGTRLTVT.

This clone was detected only once. V usage is TRBV6-5 and J usage is TRBJ2-7, with D uncertain. The CDR3 consists of 15 residues. Trimming took 2 bases from V and 5 from J, leaving 16 bases between them. The V gene's germline CDR1 is MNHEY and CDR2 SVGAGI. CDR3 sequence: CASSYGFGNTDEQYF. The CDR3, as DNA: TGTGCCAGCAGTTACGGGTTTGGGAACACCGACGAGCAGTACTTC.

This sequence joins TRBV29-1 and TRBJ1-2, with unresolved D. Trimming pared 4 bases from V and 4 bases from J, leaving 13 bases between. The CDR3 spans 13 residues. Germline V gene sequence: CDR1 SQVTM, CDR2 ANQGSEA. The CDR3 reads CSVAAGPLYGYTF. The CDR3 DNA sequence: TGCAGCGTTGCGGCAGGCCCTCTCTATGGCTACACCTTC.

This clone was counted a few times. J is TRBJ1-4 and V is TRBV4-1, with D hard to call. Germline-derived CDR1 and CDR2 are MGHRA and YSYEKL. This CDR3 contains 14 residues. The V end lost 4 bases, the J end lost 2 bases, and 8 bases lay between the germline ends. CDR3 bases: TGCGCCAGCAGCCTCCCGGGTACTAATGAAAAACTGTTTTTT. Protein: CASSLPGTNEKLFF.

The rearrangement links TRBV7-9 to TRBJ1-1, with a weak D call TRBD1 (5 bases). Trimming left V 1 base short and J 5 bases short, with 11 bases between. CDR1 and CDR2 (germline): SEHNR, FQNEAQ (reference sequence). The CDR3 contains 14 residues. CDR3 sequence: CASSLGLGETEAFF. CDR3 bases: TGTGCCAGCAGCTTAGGTCTGGGGGAGACTGAAGCTTTCTTT.

The J gene is TRBJ2-7, the V gene TRBV7-3, with D possibly being TRBD1 or TRBD2 (5 bases each). The germline V gene has CDR1 SGHTA and CDR2 FQGTGA. Trimming cost V 5 bases and J 7 bases, with 24 bases left between them. The CDR3 is 16 amino acids. CDR3 loop: CASSVNSGPLKGEQYF. The CDR3 coding sequence is TGTGCCAGCAGCGTAAATTCGGGGCCCCTAAAAGGAGAGCAGTACTTC.

This sequence joins TRBV12-3 or TRBV12-4 and TRBJ2-7; D not resolved. V was trimmed by 2 bases and J by 2 bases, leaving 7 bases between them. This CDR3 comprises 13 residues. For the CDR3, the DNA is TGTGCCAGCAGTTTAACTTCGGCCTACGAGCAGTACTTC. It specifies CASSLTSAYEQYF.

The sample holds a few counts of this clone. This rearrangement joins TRBV28 to TRBJ1-4, with 7 bases aligning to TRBD1. This CDR3 has 14 amino acids. CDR1 is MDHEN and CDR2 is SYDVKM in the germline V gene. The V segment lost 8 bases and the J segment 4 bases; nucleotides outside the gene matches: 7. DNA for the CDR3: TGTGCCAGCGGACAAGGGGGCCGTAATGAAAAACTGTTTTTT. It encodes CASGQGGRNEKLFF.

There are a few counts of this clone. The V call is TRBV19, the J call TRBJ1-5; no clear D gene. The germline V gene encodes CDR1 LNHDA and CDR2 SQIVND (reference sequence). The length of the CDR3 is 13 residues. Trimming left V 10 bases short and J 1 base short, with 11 bases between. CDR3 nucleotides: TGTGCCACCGGATGGGGAAGCAATCAGCCCCAGCATTTT. It specifies CATGWGSNQPQHF.

V gene TRBV6-5 combines with J gene TRBJ1-2, with D uncertain. Trimming cost V 7 bases and J 2 bases, with 17 bases left between them. There are 15 residues in the CDR3. Germline-derived CDR1 and CDR2 are MNHEY and SVGAGI. The CDR3 sequence: CASTTAQGGNYGYTF. The CDR3 bases are TGTGCCAGCACCACCGCCCAAGGCGGGAACTATGGCTACACCTTC.

The chain recombines TRBV2 with TRBJ2-1, with a possible D match to TRBD2 (5 bases). Germline V gives CDR1 SNHLY, CDR2 FYNNEI. The ends were cut back, 3 bases at V and 0 bases at J, with 9 bases in the middle. The CDR3 is made up of 15 amino acids. In DNA, the CDR3 is TGTGCCAGCAGTGATACGGGGATCTCCTACAATGAGCAGTTCTTC. This translates into CASSDTGISYNEQFF.

This chain joins TRBV6-5 and TRBJ2-1; 11 nucleotides match TRBD2. This CDR3 region has 15 residues. Germline values: CDR1 MNHEY, CDR2 SVGAGI. V dropped 7 bases and J dropped 6; count of bases not matched to a gene: 8. CDR3 nucleotides: TGTGCCAGCAAACTAGCGGGGGTAGAGAGCAATGAGCAGTTCTTC. Protein sequence: CASKLAGVESNEQFF.

The chain uses TRBV28 and TRBJ1-5; D not resolved. Germline values: CDR1 MDHEN, CDR2 SYDVKM. Trimming pared 5 bases from V and 4 bases from J, leaving 18 bases between. This CDR3 contains 16 residues. CDR3 amino acids: CASSRTWGTENQPQHF. The CDR3 DNA reads TGTGCCAGCAGTCGCACGTGGGGAACGGAGAATCAGCCCCAGCATTTT.

This rearrangement joins TRBV3-1 (or the pseudogene TRBV3-2) to TRBJ1-5; D gene ambiguous. Trimming pared 2 bases from V and 7 bases from J, leaving 9 bases between. The length of the CDR3 is 13 residues. Germline V gene sequence: CDR1 LGHDT, CDR2 YNNKEL (reference sequence). CDR3 DNA sequence: TGTGCCAGCAGCCAAAGTTCGTGGCAGCCCCAGCATTTT. Residues: CASSQSSWQPQHF.